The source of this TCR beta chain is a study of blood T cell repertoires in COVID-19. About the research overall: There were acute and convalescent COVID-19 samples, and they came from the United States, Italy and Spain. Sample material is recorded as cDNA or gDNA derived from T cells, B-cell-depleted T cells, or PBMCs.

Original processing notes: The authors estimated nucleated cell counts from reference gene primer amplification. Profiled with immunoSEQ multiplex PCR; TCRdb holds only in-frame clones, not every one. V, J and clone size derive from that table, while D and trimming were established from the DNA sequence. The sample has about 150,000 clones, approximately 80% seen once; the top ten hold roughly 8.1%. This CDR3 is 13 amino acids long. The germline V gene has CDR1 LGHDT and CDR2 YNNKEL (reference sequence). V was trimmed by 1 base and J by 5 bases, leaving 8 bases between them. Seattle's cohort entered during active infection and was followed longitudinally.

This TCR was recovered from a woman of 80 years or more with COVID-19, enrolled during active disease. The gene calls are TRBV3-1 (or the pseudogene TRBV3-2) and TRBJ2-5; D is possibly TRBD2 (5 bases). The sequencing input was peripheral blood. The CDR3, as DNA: TGTGCCAGCAGCCAAGGAGGGTCCGAGACCCAGTACTTC. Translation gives CASSQGGSETQYF.